This record looks at one T cell receptor beta chain sequence and its context. Its antigen is not known. This sample stems from a study of lymphopenia after photon versus proton radiotherapy. The study, taken as a whole, reports: After the lymphocyte nadir, photon-treated repertoires showed oligoclonal expansion, especially of CD8+ Temra cells. A bigger post-nadir fall in TCR diversity correlated inversely with survival time in deceased patients. Under photons, naive T cells and diversity fell while effector/memory populations rose. Authors raise, but do not show, better survival with proton therapy.

V trimming: 6 bases; J trimming: 6 bases; junction bases outside the gene matches: 3. The CDR3 length is 14 residues. Per the germline V gene, CDR1 is MNHEY and CDR2 is SVGAGI. This table comes from immunoSEQ multiplex PCR, and its TCRdb copy is limited to in-frame clones, with some not included. The sample includes more than 70,000 clones, 65% to 85% of them seen just once. The chain employs TRBV6-5 and TRBJ2-2; TRBD2 matches at 11 bases. The sample in question was peripheral blood, obtained from a patient treated with proton-based radiotherapy. The sequence came from a man aged 60 to 75 with pancreatic cancer. The CDR3 protein is CASRGTSGAGELFF. As DNA, the CDR3 is TGTGCCAGCAGAGGGACTAGCGGAGCCGGGGAGCTGTTTTTT.